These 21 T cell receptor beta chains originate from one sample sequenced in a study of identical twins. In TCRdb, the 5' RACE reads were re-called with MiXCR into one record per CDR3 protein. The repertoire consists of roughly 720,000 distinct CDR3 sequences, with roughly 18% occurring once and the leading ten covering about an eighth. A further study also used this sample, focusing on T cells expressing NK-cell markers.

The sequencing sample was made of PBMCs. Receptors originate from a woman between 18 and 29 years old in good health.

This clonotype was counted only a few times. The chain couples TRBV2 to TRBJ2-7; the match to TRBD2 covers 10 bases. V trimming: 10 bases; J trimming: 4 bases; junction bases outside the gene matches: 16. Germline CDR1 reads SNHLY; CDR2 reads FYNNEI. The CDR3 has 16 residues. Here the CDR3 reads CAIPLRRPSGRYEQYF. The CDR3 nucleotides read TGTGCCATCCCCCTCAGGAGGCCTAGCGGGAGATACGAGCAGTACTTC.

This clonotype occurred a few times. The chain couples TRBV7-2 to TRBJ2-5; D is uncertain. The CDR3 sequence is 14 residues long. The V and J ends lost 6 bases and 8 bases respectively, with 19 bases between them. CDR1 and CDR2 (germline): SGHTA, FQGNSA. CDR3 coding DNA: TGTGCCAGCAGTTATGCCGGAACCGGAGACACCCAGTACTTC. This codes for CASSYAGTGDTQYF.

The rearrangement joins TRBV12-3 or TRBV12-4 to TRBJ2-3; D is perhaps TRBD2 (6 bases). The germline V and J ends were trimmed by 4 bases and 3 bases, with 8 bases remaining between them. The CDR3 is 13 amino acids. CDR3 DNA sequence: TGTGCCAGCAGTTATGGGAGGACAGATACGCAGTATTTT. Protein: CASSYGRTDTQYF.

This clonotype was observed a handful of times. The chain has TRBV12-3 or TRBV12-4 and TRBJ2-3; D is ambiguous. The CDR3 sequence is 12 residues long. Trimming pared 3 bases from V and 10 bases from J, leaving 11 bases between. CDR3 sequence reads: CASSFSGSSQYF. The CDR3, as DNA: TGTGCCAGCAGTTTTTCCGGTAGTTCGCAGTATTTT.

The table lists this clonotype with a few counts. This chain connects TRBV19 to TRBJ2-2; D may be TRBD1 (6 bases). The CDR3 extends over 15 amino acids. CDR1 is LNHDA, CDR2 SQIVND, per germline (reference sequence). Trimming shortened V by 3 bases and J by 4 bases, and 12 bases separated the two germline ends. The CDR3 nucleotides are TGTGCCAGTAGTATGGGGGACACCTTCACCGGGGAGCTGTTTTTT. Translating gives CASSMGDTFTGELFF.

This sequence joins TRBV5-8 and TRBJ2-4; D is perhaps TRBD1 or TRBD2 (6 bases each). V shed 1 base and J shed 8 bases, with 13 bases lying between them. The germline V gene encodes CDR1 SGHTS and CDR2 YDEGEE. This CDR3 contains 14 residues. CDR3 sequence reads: CASSLSGAEYIQYF. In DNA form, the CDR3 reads TGTGCCAGCAGCTTGTCGGGGGCTGAGTACATTCAGTACTTC. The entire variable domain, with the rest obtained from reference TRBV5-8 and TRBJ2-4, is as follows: EAGVTQSPTHLIKTRGQQATLRCSPISGHTSVYWYQQALGLGLQFLLWYDEGEERNRGNFPPRFSGRQFPNYSSELNVNALELEDSALYLCASSLSGAEYIQYFGAGTRLSVL.

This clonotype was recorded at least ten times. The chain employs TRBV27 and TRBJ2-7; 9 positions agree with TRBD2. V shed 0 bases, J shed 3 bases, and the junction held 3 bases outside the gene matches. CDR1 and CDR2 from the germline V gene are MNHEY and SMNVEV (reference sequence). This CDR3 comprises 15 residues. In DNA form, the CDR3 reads TGTGCCAGCAGTTTATCGCTAGCGGGATACTACGAGCAGTACTTC. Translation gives CASSLSLAGYYEQYF.

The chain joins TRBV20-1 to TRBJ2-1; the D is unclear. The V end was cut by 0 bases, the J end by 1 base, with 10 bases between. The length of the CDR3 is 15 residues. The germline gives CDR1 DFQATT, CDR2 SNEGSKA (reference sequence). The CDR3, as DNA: TGCAGTGCTAGAGATCTGGGCCAGTCCTACAATGAGCAGTTCTTC. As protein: CSARDLGQSYNEQFF.

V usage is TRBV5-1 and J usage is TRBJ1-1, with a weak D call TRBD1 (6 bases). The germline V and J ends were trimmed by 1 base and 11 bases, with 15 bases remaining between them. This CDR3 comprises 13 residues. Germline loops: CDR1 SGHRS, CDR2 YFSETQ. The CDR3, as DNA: TGCGCCAGCAGCTTGTGGGGGGCTGGAGGGGCTTTCTTT. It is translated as CASSLWGAGGAFF.

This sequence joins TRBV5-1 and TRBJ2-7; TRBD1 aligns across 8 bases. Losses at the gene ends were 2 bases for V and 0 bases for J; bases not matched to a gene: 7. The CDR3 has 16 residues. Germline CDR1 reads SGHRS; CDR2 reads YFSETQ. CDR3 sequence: CASSLRTGSTSYEQYF. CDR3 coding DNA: TGCGCCAGCAGCTTAAGGACAGGGTCGACCTCCTACGAGCAGTACTTC.

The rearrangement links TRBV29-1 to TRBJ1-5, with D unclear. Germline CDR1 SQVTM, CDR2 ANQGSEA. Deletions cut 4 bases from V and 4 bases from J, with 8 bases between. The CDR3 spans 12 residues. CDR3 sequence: CSVVDGNQPQHF. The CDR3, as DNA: TGCAGCGTTGTGGACGGGAATCAGCCCCAGCATTTT. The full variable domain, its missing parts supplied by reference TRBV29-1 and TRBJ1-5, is SAVISQKPSRDICQRGTSLTIQCQVDSQVTMMFWYRQQPGQSLTLIATANQGSEATYESGFVIDKFPISRPNLTFSTLTVSNMSPEDSSIYLCSVVDGNQPQHFGDGTRLSIL.

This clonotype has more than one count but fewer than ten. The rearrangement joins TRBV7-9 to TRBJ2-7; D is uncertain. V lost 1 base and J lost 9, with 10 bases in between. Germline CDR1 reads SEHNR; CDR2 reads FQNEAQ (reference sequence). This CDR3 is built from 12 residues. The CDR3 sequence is CASSLETRVQYF. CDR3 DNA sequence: TGTGCCAGCAGCTTAGAGACCAGAGTGCAGTACTTC.

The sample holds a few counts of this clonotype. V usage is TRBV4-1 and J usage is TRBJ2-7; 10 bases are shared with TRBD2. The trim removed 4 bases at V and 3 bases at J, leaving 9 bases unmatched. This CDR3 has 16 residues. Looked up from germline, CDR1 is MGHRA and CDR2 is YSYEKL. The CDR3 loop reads CASSPKELAGVYEQYF. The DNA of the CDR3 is TGCGCCAGCAGCCCCAAGGAGCTAGCGGGAGTCTACGAGCAGTACTTC.

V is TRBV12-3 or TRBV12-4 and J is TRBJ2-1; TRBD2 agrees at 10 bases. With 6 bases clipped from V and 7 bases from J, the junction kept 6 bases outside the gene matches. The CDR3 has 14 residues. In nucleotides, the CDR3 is TGTGCCAGCAGCGGACTAGCGGTACCAAATGAGCAGTTCTTC. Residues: CASSGLAVPNEQFF.

CDR3 sequence reads: CASSLGGFTDTQHF. For the CDR3, the DNA is TGCGCCAGCAGCTTGGGAGGATTCACAGATACGCAGCATTTT. The rearrangement joins TRBV5-1 to TRBJ2-3, with D unresolved. The DNA matches TRBJ1-5 better at its end, which makes the J call doubtful. Looked up from germline, CDR1 is SGHRS and CDR2 is YFSETQ. This CDR3 contains 14 residues.

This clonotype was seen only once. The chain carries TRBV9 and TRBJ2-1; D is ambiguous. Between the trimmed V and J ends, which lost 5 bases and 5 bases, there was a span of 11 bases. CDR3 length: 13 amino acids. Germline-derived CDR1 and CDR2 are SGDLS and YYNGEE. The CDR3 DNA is TGTGCCAGCAGGGCCGGTGGTGACAATGAGCAGTTCTTC. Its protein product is CASRAGGDNEQFF.

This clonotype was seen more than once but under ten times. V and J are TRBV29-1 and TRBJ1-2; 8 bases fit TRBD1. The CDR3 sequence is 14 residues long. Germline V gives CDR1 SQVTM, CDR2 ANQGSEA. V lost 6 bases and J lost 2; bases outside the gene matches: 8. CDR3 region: CSVQPWTGNYGYTF. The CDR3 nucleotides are TGCAGCGTCCAGCCCTGGACAGGGAACTATGGCTACACCTTC.

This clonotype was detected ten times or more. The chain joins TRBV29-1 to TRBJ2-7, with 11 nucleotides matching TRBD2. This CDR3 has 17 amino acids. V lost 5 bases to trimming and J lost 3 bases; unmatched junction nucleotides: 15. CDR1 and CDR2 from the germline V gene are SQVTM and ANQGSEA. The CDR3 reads CSVSRSGGEGGGYEQYF. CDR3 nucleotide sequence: TGCAGCGTTTCCCGTAGCGGGGGGGAAGGAGGGGGCTACGAGCAGTACTTC.

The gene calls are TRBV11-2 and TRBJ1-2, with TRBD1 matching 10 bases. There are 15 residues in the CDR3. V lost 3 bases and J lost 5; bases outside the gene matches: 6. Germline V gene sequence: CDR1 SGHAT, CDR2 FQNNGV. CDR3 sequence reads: CASSLGTGEKYGYTF. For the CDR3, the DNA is TGTGCCAGCAGCTTGGGGACAGGGGAAAAGTATGGCTACACCTTC.

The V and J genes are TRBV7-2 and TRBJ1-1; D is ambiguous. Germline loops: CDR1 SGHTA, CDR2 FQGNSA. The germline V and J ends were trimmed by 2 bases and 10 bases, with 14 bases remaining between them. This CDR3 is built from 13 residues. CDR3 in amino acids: CASSLNVRRGAFF. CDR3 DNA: TGTGCCAGCAGCTTAAATGTGAGGCGCGGAGCTTTCTTT.

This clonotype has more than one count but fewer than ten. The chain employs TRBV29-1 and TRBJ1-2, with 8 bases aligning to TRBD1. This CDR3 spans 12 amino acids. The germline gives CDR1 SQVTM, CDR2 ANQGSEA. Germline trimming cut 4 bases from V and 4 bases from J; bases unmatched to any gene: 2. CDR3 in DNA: TGCAGCGTTGCCCAGGGGGCCTATGGCTACACCTTC. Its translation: CSVAQGAYGYTF.